This T cell receptor (beta chain) was observed in a study of blood T cell repertoires in COVID-19. CDR3 length: 14 amino acids. The ends lost 10 bases at V and 3 bases at J; junction bases unmatched: 7. Germline CDR1 reads LNHDA; CDR2 reads SQIVND (reference sequence). Clones were read by immunoSEQ multiplex PCR, and TCRdb kept only the in-frame ones, dropping some. The table has 100,000 or so clones, 86% seen once. The chain combines TRBV19 with TRBJ2-2; TRBD1 matches at 8 bases. The sequence came from a woman aged 50 to 65 who had recovered from COVID-19. Sequenced material: PBMCs or T cells enriched from blood (not recorded which). CDR3 nucleotides: TGTGCCATCAAAGGACAGGGAGACACCGGGGAGCTGTTTTTT. Translation: CAIKGQGDTGELFF.